Sequencing of this T cell receptor (beta chain) was carried out in a study of long-term antiretroviral therapy in people with HIV. Assay version v3.0 of immunoSEQ was used, and it was run at survey level. This table comes from immunoSEQ multiplex PCR, and its TCRdb copy is limited to in-frame clones, with some not included. The sample yields 15,000 to 20,000 clones, around 96% seen once. The CDR3 covers 17 residues. Sequenced here: unsorted PBMCs, sampled less than 11 years after starting antiretroviral therapy. This clonotype originated in a man in his thirties or forties with HIV. V is TRBV1 and J is TRBJ2-5. TRBV1 is reported as a pseudogene. This CDR3 reads CTSSQGRGINWGETQYF. Written as DNA, the CDR3 is TGCACCAGCAGCCAAGGGCGAGGAATCAATTGGGGAGAGACCCAGTACTTC.